The 9 T cell receptor beta chains below all came from one sample that was sequenced in a study of graft-versus-host responses after intestinal transplantation. These receptors have no known antigen. The repertoire was sequenced with immunoSEQ multiplex PCR; TCRdb's copy has only in-frame clones and lacks some. The sample carries about 88,000 clones, about 95% recorded once. Specimen: unstimulated CD4+ T cells sorted from spleen or lymph node cells, collected before transplant. The origin of the receptors is a human donor who was the organ donor for an intestinal transplant.

This sequence joins TRBV2 and TRBJ1-3; no clear D. V was clipped by 4 bases and J by 2 bases, with 15 bases between them. The CDR3 covers 16 residues. Germline V gene lookup returns CDR1 SNHLY and CDR2 FYNNEI. CDR3: CASSVEGFVAGNTIYF. CDR3 coding DNA: TGTGCCAGCAGTGTGGAGGGATTTGTCGCTGGAAACACCATATATTTT.

The chain couples TRBV28 to TRBJ2-7, with 8 bases fitting TRBD1. The germline gives CDR1 MDHEN, CDR2 SYDVKM. The length of the CDR3 is 13 residues. The V gene end was trimmed by 6 bases and the J gene end by 3 bases; junction bases not matched to a gene: 4. The CDR3 DNA reads TGTGCCAGCAGGGGGACAGGCGGCTACGAGCAGTACTTC. Protein: CASRGTGGYEQYF.

The genes are TRBV7-8 and TRBJ2-2; D unclear. V was pared by 1 base and J by 6 bases, with 3 bases between. Germline CDR1 is SGHVS and CDR2 is FQNEAQ. This CDR3 comprises 12 residues. CDR3 sequence: CASSLVSGELFF. The DNA of the CDR3 is TGTGCCAGCAGCTTAGTTTCCGGGGAGCTGTTTTTT.

This chain uses TRBV7-2 with TRBJ2-3, with D possibly being TRBD1 (6 bases). The CDR3 totals 15 residues. V dropped 2 bases and J dropped 3 bases, with 12 bases sitting between them. Germline V CDR1 and CDR2: SGHTA, FQGNSA. For the CDR3, the DNA is TGTGCCAGCAGCTTATTGTCCAGGGGTACAGATACGCAGTATTTT. Translation gives CASSLLSRGTDTQYF.

This chain links TRBV12-5 with TRBJ2-7; no firm D call. V was cut by 5 bases and J by 2 bases, with 4 bases left in between. This CDR3 is 11 amino acids long. Germline-derived CDR1 and CDR2 are LGHNT and FRNRAP. As DNA, the CDR3 is TGTGCTAGTGGTGTGCCCTACGAGCAGTACTTC. Protein sequence: CASGVPYEQYF.

J is TRBJ2-6 and V is TRBV5-8, with D perhaps matching TRBD1 (6 bases). V was shortened by 7 bases and J by 0 bases, with 14 bases between the two germline ends. CDR3 length equals 16 residues. Germline V gene data show CDR1 as SGHTS and CDR2 as YDEGEE. The chain's CDR3 is CASDQGQLSGANVLTF. CDR3 in DNA: TGTGCCAGCGATCAAGGACAGCTCTCTGGGGCCAACGTCCTGACTTTC.

The chain uses TRBV5-5 and TRBJ2-5, with D possibly matching TRBD2 (5 bases). The J call may be incorrect, as the DNA end agrees better with TRBJ2-7. The CDR3 has 17 residues. Germline V CDR1 and CDR2: SGHKS, YYEKEE (reference sequence). CDR3 residues: CASSGSPAGGLSYEQYF. For the CDR3, the DNA is TGTGCCAGCAGCGGGAGCCCGGCAGGTGGCCTTTCCTACGAGCAGTACTTC.

This rearrangement joins TRBV5-4 to TRBJ1-2; maybe TRBD1 (6 bases). Trimming left V 4 bases short and J 3 bases short, with 13 bases between. The CDR3 is 14 residues long. Germline CDR1 is SGHNT and CDR2 is YYREEE (reference sequence). CDR3 residues: CASSAGTSYYGYTF. Written as DNA, the CDR3 is TGTGCCAGCAGCGCCGGGACATCATACTATGGCTACACCTTC.

This clone was observed a single time. This chain joins TRBV29-1 and TRBJ1-3; tentatively, D is TRBD1 (6 bases). The CDR3 extends over 13 amino acids. CDR1 is SQVTM, CDR2 ANQGSEA, per germline. V was clipped by 6 bases and J by 2 bases, with 11 bases between them. The CDR3 sequence: CSVGGGTGNTIYF. Here the CDR3 DNA reads TGCAGCGTGGGGGGGGGCACTGGAAACACCATATATTTT.